This T cell receptor beta chain was captured in a study of blood T cell repertoires in COVID-19. Study-wide background: Sample material is recorded as cDNA or gDNA derived from T cells, B-cell-depleted T cells, or PBMCs.

Only in-frame clones appear in the TCRdb table, and some are missing; sequencing was by immunoSEQ multiplex PCR. Among approximately 220,000 clones listed, about 88% were seen once. After removal of 5 bases from V and 5 bases from J, the junction contained 3 bases not matched to a gene. This CDR3 region has 13 residues. Germline-derived CDR1 and CDR2 are LNHDA and SQIVND (reference sequence). The sequence was collected from a man aged 45 to 65 who had recovered from COVID-19. The genes are TRBV19 and TRBJ2-5; TRBD1 aligns across 9 bases. The sample comprised peripheral blood. The CDR3 spells CASSDDRGETQYF. DNA of the CDR3: TGTGCCAGTAGTGATGACAGGGGGGAGACCCAGTACTTC.